A single T cell receptor (beta chain) is shown here with its context. Its antigen remains unknown. This specimen belongs to a study of cytomegalovirus exposure and HLA in healthy donors. Study findings and constraints: Links to common viral pathogens appeared, in a later analysis, for several of the most significant clusters.

Regarding donors, all were healthy bone marrow donors. PCR was performed using 60 Vbeta and 13 Jbeta primers. TCRdb's copy holds only in-frame clones and misses some; the assay was immunoSEQ multiplex PCR. This table holds about 140,000 clones, about 84% found once. The length of the CDR3 is 15 residues. From germline, CDR1 is GTSNPN and CDR2 SVGIG (reference sequence). Germline trimming cut 1 base from V and 5 bases from J; bases unmatched to any gene: 6. Sequencing was carried out using PBMCs. The chain links TRBV30 to TRBJ2-5; 11 bases map to TRBD2. This receptor was obtained from a man aged 50 or older in good health and CMV-seronegative. CDR3 protein: CAWSAPLAGVETQYF. The DNA for the CDR3 is TGTGCCTGGAGTGCCCCACTAGCGGGAGTTGAGACCCAGTACTTC. Looking up the rest from reference TRBV30 and TRBJ2-5 gives the full variable domain: SQTIHQWPATLVQPVGSPLSLECTVEGTSNPNLYWYRQAAGRGLQLLFYSVGIGQISSEVPQNLSASRPQDRQFILSSKKLLLSDSGFYLCAWSAPLAGVETQYFGPGTRLLVL.